This TCR beta chain appears in the sequencing data of a study of neoadjuvant anti-PD-1 for oral cavity cancer. In the study overall: Before surgery, most patients got three to four biweekly 3 mg/kg nivolumab doses.

The repertoire was sequenced with immunoSEQ multiplex PCR; TCRdb's copy has only in-frame clones and lacks some. The data hold around 30,000 clones, with approximately 90% observed a single time. Germline CDR1 is MNHEY and CDR2 is SMNVEV (reference sequence). After removal of 6 bases from V and 0 bases from J, the junction contained 8 bases not matched to a gene. This CDR3 contains 16 residues. The chain joins TRBV27 to TRBJ1-5; 7 bases agree with TRBD1. The TCR sequence derives from a person aged 35-80 years with oral cavity squamous cell carcinoma. The sequences come from PBMCs, collected before nivolumab (anti-PD-1) treatment. The CDR3 region is CASSHDRANSNQPQHF. Written as DNA, the CDR3 is TGTGCCAGCAGCCATGACAGGGCCAATAGCAATCAGCCCCAGCATTTT.